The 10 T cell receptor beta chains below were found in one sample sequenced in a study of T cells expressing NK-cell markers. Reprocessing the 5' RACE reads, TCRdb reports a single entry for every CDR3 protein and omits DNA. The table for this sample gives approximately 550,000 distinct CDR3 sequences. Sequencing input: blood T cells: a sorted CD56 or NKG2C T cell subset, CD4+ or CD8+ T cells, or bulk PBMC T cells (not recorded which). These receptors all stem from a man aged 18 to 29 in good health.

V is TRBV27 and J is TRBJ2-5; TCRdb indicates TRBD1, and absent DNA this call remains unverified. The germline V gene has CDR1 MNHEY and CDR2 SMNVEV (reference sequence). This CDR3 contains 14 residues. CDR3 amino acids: CASTQSGGGETQYF.

CDR3 sequence: CSASPGQGPDGYTF. J is TRBJ1-2 and V is TRBV20-1; TCRdb outputs TRBD1, but without DNA this stays unchecked. The CDR3 spans 14 residues. Looked up from germline, CDR1 is DFQATT and CDR2 is SNEGSKA (reference sequence).

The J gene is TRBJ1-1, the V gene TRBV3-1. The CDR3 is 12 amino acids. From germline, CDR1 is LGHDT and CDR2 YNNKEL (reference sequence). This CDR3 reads CASSHFMREAFF.

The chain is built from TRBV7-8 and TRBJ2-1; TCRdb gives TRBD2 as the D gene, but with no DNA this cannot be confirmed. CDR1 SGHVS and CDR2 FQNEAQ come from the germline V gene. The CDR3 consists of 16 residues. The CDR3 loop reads CASSLEGRRSYNEQFF.

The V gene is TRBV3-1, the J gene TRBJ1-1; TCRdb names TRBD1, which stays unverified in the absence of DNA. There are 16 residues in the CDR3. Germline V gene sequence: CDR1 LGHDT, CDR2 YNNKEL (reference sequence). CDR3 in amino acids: CASSLDGTVMNTEAFF.

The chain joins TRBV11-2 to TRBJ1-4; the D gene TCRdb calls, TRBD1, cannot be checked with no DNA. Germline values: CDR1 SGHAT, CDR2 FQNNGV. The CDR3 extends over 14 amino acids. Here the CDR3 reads CASSMDSALEKLFF.

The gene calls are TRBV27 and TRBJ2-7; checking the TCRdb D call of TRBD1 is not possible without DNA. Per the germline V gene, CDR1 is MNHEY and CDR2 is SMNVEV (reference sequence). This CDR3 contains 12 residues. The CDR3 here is CASSAWGQRQYF.

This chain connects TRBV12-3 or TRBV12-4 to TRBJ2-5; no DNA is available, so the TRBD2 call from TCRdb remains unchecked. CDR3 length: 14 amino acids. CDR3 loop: CASSLAALDGTQYF.

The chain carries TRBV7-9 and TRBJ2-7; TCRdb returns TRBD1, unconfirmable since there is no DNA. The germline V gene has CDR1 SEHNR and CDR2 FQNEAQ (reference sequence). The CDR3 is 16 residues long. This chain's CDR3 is CASSSPARDTTYEQYF.

The CDR3 sequence: CASTIMGLAGTEQFF. The rearrangement uses TRBV3-1 and TRBJ2-1; the TRBD2 assignment by TCRdb is unverifiable without DNA. Germline values: CDR1 LGHDT, CDR2 YNNKEL (reference sequence). The CDR3 has 15 residues.